These T cell receptor beta chains were read from a single sample in a study of Ad26.COV2.S vaccination and SARS-CoV-2 variants. Sequencing used immunoSEQ multiplex PCR; TCRdb keeps in-frame clones, though not all of them. The repertoire consists of fewer than 400,000 clones, with around 84% occurring once and the leading ten covering around 2%. The input for sequencing was peripheral blood, taken in a trial of Ad26.COV2.S vaccine versus placebo. The receptors derive from a person aged 18 to 65 who received the Ad26.COV2.S COVID-19 vaccine or a placebo. Both conserved end residues are part of each CDR3. A D gene is named only where the DNA matches it firmly.

TRBJ1-6	TRBD1	TRBV3-1/TRBV3-2	CASSPDRADYNSPLHF
TRBJ1-1	NA	TRBV14	CASSQGNMNTEAFF
TRBJ1-3	TRBD1	TRBV5-4	CASSLARTGGGNTIYF
TRBJ2-3	TRBD2	TRBV7-2	CASSPRTRGGTDTQYF
TRBJ1-1	TRBD1	TRBV19	CASSHGTGNTEAFF
TRBJ2-3	TRBD2	TRBV5-1	CASSLVRLAGGIDTQYF
TRBJ2-1	TRBD1	TRBV30	CAWSVKPGTAKRRSYNEQFF
TRBJ1-1	NA	TRBV19	CASSAERYITEAFF
TRBJ1-6	NA	TRBV9	CASSVETESPLHF
TRBJ1-2	NA	TRBV14	CASSRGIGGYTF
TRBJ1-6	NA	TRBV4-2	CASSQDTDSLYNSPLHF
TRBJ2-7	TRBD1	TRBV27	CASSSPGQGFGEQYF
TRBJ1-5	NA	TRBV28	CASSSYQPQHF
TRBJ1-1	NA	TRBV6-2/TRBV6-3	CASSYLGRVSWNTEAFF
TRBJ2-7	TRBD2	TRBV11-2	CASSPGTSGYEQYF
TRBJ2-2	NA	TRBV29-1	CSARGSANTGELFF
TRBJ2-7	TRBD1	TRBV5-4	CASSVTGIVYEQYF
TRBJ2-2	NA	TRBV9	CASSPIPTYTGELFF
TRBJ2-7	NA	TRBV6-5	CASSSHRSSYEQYF
TRBJ1-2	TRBD1	TRBV6-6	CASSYPPPTGAGYTF
TRBJ2-7	NA	TRBV7-9	CASSAQGYEQYF
TRBJ1-1	NA	TRBV5-1	CASSLADRENTEAFF
TRBJ2-5	TRBD2	TRBV9	CASSVVPSGGKETQYF
TRBJ2-6	NA	TRBV7-3	CASSSRLSSGANVLTF
TRBJ2-7	NA	TRBV7-8	CASSFLGGQVGYEQYF
TRBJ2-1	NA	TRBV7-2	CASSLAFGMGNEQFF
TRBJ2-5	TRBD1	TRBV5-4	CASSLGDRDQETQYF
TRBJ2-5	NA	TRBV19	CASRGPARQYF
TRBJ2-7	NA	TRBV11-1	CASSLVLGIEQYF
TRBJ2-1	TRBD1	TRBV12-5	CASASDRVGYNEQFF
TRBJ1-1	NA	TRBV6-1	CASSDPLGPFEAFF
TRBJ1-2	TRBD1	TRBV19	CASSPDRGNYGYTF
TRBJ2-7	TRBD1	TRBV30	CAWAGQGRGEQYF
TRBJ2-7	TRBD2	TRBV13	CASSLGGYHRLSYEQYF